Below, one TCR beta chain is given with its context. This receptor's antigen is unknown. Base qualities are not recorded, but no much larger clone differs from it by a single base. This specimen comes from a study of siplizumab effects on memory and regulatory T cells (dated by TCRdb to about 2019). As for the study more broadly: The effect of the anti-CD2 antibody siplizumab on alloreactive T-cell subsets was examined in allogeneic mixed lymphocyte reactions constructed from human PBMCs. The paper as a whole reports these results and caveats: Greater diversity appeared to be present in unstimulated naive T cells than in memory T cells, and a substantial contribution to the alloresponse seemed to be made by naive cells. The suppressive function of proliferating Tregs from siplizumab cultures was not functionally confirmed. For roughly 75-97% of proliferating CD4+ or CD8+ clones, no naive or memory phenotype could be assigned. Because sequences at frequencies below about 10^-5 were poorly captured, only a minor fraction of alloreactive clones could be mapped back to unstimulated subsets. In reactions with siplizumab, an average of 68.8% of mappable alloreactive CD4+ clones were Treg-derived, compared with roughly 30% in control reactions. Siplizumab significantly lowered the cumulative frequency of alloreactive sequences that could be traced to unstimulated CD4+ memory T cells.

V lost 3 bases and J lost 7 bases, and the count of bases not matched to a germline gene is 8. The germline V gene provides CDR1 SGDLS and CDR2 YYNGEE. Measured from the cysteine to the phenylalanine, the CDR3 is 16 residues long. Of the read, only the CDR3 DNA is kept; its 48 bases are in frame from base 1. In three donor pairs, further sequencing was done on unstimulated CD8+ naive, CD4+ memory, CD8+ TEMRA, CD4+ naive and CD8+ effector memory subsets. Sorted unstimulated T cells, along with proliferating T cells recovered from mixed lymphocyte reactions, underwent TCRbeta CDR3 sequencing. Fresh whole blood from around 10 HLA-typed healthy donors was used as the source from which PBMCs were isolated. Library preparation used the immunoSEQ multiplex PCR assay. The deep sequencing platform assayed about 91,000 TCR templates per sample. Genomic DNA extracted from sorted T cells was used for TCRbeta CDR3 sequencing. Under the source paper's analysis protocol: The R programming language was used for clonal analysis of the TCRbeta CDR3 data. Alloreactive CD4+ and CD8+ clones were identified by comparing unstimulated samples to CFSE-low samples taken after the reaction. Regulatory or non-regulatory origin was assigned to alloreactive CD4+ clones by matching of sequences to sorted unstimulated Treg and non-Treg repertoires. TCRdb's version of the immuneACCESS table is confined to in-frame rearrangements and falls short of the full clone set. An unresolved V gene accounts for under half of the shortfall where checked; the remainder is of unknown origin. Clone size and V and J calls were adopted from that table, with D and trimming inferred from the DNA. For this sample there are 50,000 to 55,000 clones; about 97% appear just once. Together, the top ten hold 0.64% of the sample.

The sequence was collected from a human donor in good health. Sample: naive CD4+ T cells sorted from blood. This specimen's cell subset or site label, interpreted: unstimulated naive T cells. This sequence uses TRBV9 and TRBJ2-6; 9 central bases correspond to TRBD1. The CDR3 protein sequence reads: CASSAWTGAPANVLTF. The DNA reads as follows: TGTGCCAGCAGCGCTTGGACAGGGGCCCCAGCCAACGTCCTGACTTTC.